This TCR beta chain was identified during a study of PD-L1 blockade in urothelial cancer. Across the whole study: From 2014, patients received atezolizumab, given as 1,200 mg intravenously every 3 weeks. Twenty-five of the 29 patients were men with bladder-origin urothelial cancer. Blood analysis was done at 3 weeks (second dose) and 6 weeks after treatment began. General study findings and limits: Lower pretreatment blood TCR clonality, under the median, predicted better survival, researchers reported.

The CDR3 consists of 14 residues. Germline V gene lookup returns CDR1 SGHVS and CDR2 FQNEAQ. Between the trimmed V and J ends, which lost 7 bases and 6 bases, there was a span of 19 bases. Concerning this clone itself: What it binds is unknown.

The repertoire was sequenced with immunoSEQ multiplex PCR; TCRdb's copy has only in-frame clones and lacks some. The sample holds under 55,000 clones, about 86% seen once. Noted time point: pretreatment peripheral blood. The sample here was PBMCs, taken around atezolizumab (anti-PD-L1) treatment. The chain carries TRBV7-8 and TRBJ2-7; D might be TRBD2 (6 bases). The TCR originated in a man between 65 and 79 years old with urothelial cancer. CDR3 residues: CASTRGTLGGEQYF. The CDR3 DNA is TGTGCCAGCACCCGGGGGACCCTAGGCGGCGAGCAGTACTTC. The whole variable domain, remainder taken from reference TRBV7-8 and TRBJ2-7, is GAGVSQSPRYKVAKRGQDVALRCDPISGHVSLFWYQQALGQGPEFLTYFQNEAQLDKSGLPSDRFFAERPEGSVSTLKIQRTQQEDSAVYLCASTRGTLGGEQYFGPGTRLTVT.